A single sample is the source of the 28 T cell receptor beta chains below, sequenced in a study of glioma-infiltrating T cells. Using RNA template, CDR3s of TCR alpha and beta were amplified with iRepertoire arm-PCR. Using its own MiXCR run on the multiplex PCR reads, TCRdb lists one record per CDR3 protein. The repertoire includes over 120,000 distinct CDR3 sequences, 39% of them detected once, and 15% to 25% sits in the top ten. Sequencing used glioma tissue, nonneoplastic brain tissue, or PBMCs (not recorded which). The receptors here all came from a human donor with low-grade glioma or glioblastoma, undergoing nonglioma brain surgery, or in good health (not recorded which).

This sequence joins TRBV4-1 and TRBJ2-1; D possibly uses TRBD1 or TRBD2 (5 bases each). The length of the CDR3 is 11 residues. The germline gives CDR1 MGHRA, CDR2 YSYEKL. Trimming pared 4 bases from V and 9 bases from J, leaving 7 bases between. CDR3 DNA sequence: TGCGCCAGCAGCCGGGGGTTTGAGCAGTTCTTC. It yields the protein CASSRGFEQFF.

The chain uses TRBV20-1 and TRBJ2-5; D possibly corresponds to TRBD1 (6 bases). The germline V gene encodes CDR1 DFQATT and CDR2 SNEGSKA (reference sequence). The CDR3 has 13 residues. V gave up 4 bases and J gave up 5 bases, with 14 bases separating them. This CDR3 reads CSAKLQGRETQYF. DNA of the CDR3: TGCAGTGCTAAACTACAGGGTCGGGAGACCCAGTACTTC.

The genes are TRBV24-1 and TRBJ2-1; 8 bases are a match to TRBD1. Germline-derived CDR1 and CDR2 are KGHDR and SFDVKD. CDR3 size: 16 residues. With V trimmed by 4 bases and J by 5 bases, 9 bases remained unmatched. Here the CDR3 DNA reads TGTGCCACCAGTGACTTTGGGACAGGAGACCACAATGAGCAGTTCTTC. This encodes CATSDFGTGDHNEQFF.

In its sample, this clonotype was seen once. The V gene is TRBV29-1, the J gene TRBJ2-1; D not certain. Looked up from germline, CDR1 is SQVTM and CDR2 is ANQGSEA. This CDR3 region has 14 residues. The ends were cut back, 1 base at V and 3 bases at J, with 10 bases in the middle. CDR3 coding DNA: TGCAGCGTTGAAGTCCACCTACGCTACAATGAGCAGTTCTTC. It translates to CSVEVHLRYNEQFF.

With respect to this clonotype: A read error may produce the germline difference seen at one junction end. The J gene is TRBJ2-3, the V gene TRBV6-5; D is uncertain. CDR3 size: 13 residues. Looked up from germline, CDR1 is MNHEY and CDR2 is SVGAGI. The CDR3 loop reads CAISGVRGDTQYF. CDR3 sequence (DNA): TGTGCCATCAGTGGGGTCCGAGGAGATACGCAGTATTTT.

The CDR3 coding sequence is TGTGCCAGCAGCGTCGCCGCTAGCACAGATACGCAGTATTTT. This translates into CASSVAASTDTQYF. The V and J genes are TRBV7-2 and TRBJ2-3; D gene uncertain. From germline, CDR1 is SGHTA and CDR2 FQGNSA. The V and J ends lost 5 bases and 0 bases respectively, with 9 bases between them. This CDR3 region has 14 residues.

Worth noting for this clonotype: Germline is not matched at one junction end, which may reflect a read error. The chain is built from TRBV7-6 and TRBJ2-5, with D unclear. The CDR3 spans 15 residues. The germline gives CDR1 SGHVS, CDR2 FNYEAQ. The CDR3, as DNA: TGTGCCCGCAGCTTATATAGTGCGCTTCAAGAGACCCAGTACTTC. Its protein product is CARSLYSALQETQYF.

This chain connects TRBV24-1 to TRBJ2-1, with D hard to call. The CDR3 loop spans 14 amino acids. Germline values: CDR1 KGHDR, CDR2 SFDVKD. Trimming took 3 bases from V and 3 from J, leaving 8 bases between them. This chain's CDR3 is CATSDGPLYNEQFF. The CDR3 DNA sequence: TGTGCCACCAGTGATGGACCCCTCTACAATGAGCAGTTCTTC.

This clonotype was found once. DNA for the CDR3: TGCAGTGCTAGTCCGGGACCTTTGAACACTGAAGCTTTCTTT. Protein sequence: CSASPGPLNTEAFF. The chain carries TRBV20-1 and TRBJ1-1, with D perhaps matching TRBD1 (5 bases). This CDR3 spans 14 amino acids. V lost 3 bases and J 0 bases, leaving 11 bases between the germline ends. Germline V gene lookup returns CDR1 DFQATT and CDR2 SNEGSKA (reference sequence).

This clonotype was picked up a small number of times. The rearrangement uses TRBV20-1 and TRBJ2-3; 7 nucleotides match TRBD2. The V segment lost 7 bases and the J segment 1 base; nucleotides outside the gene matches: 8. The CDR3 has 14 amino acids. Germline assignment: CDR1 DFQATT and CDR2 SNEGSKA (reference sequence). The CDR3 DNA follows: TGCAGTGTTATCAAACTAGCGCGCACAGATACGCAGTATTTT. This sequence encodes CSVIKLARTDTQYF.

This chain links TRBV5-4 with TRBJ1-1; D unclear. Germline values: CDR1 SGHNT, CDR2 YYREEE (reference sequence). V lost 4 bases, J lost 3 bases, and 10 bases lay in between. This CDR3 has 13 amino acids. CDR3 in amino acids: CASSLRPDTEAFF. Here the CDR3 DNA reads TGTGCCAGCAGCCTTAGACCGGACACTGAAGCTTTCTTT.

The V call is TRBV12-3 or TRBV12-4, the J call TRBJ1-1; 8 nucleotides match TRBD1. This CDR3 is 14 amino acids long. Trimming cost V 7 bases and J 1 base; bases outside gene matches: 5. The DNA of the CDR3 is TGTGCCAGCACCAAGGACAGGGCGAACACTGAAGCTTTCTTT. Protein: CASTKDRANTEAFF.

Turning to this clonotype: Being one base from a much bigger clone, this may be a read error. The chain has TRBV20-1 and TRBJ1-5; D uncertain. Looked up from germline, CDR1 is DFQATT and CDR2 is SNEGSKA (reference sequence). CDR3 size: 12 residues. Trimming took 7 bases from V and 7 from J, leaving 14 bases between them. The CDR3 reads CSGSNTDQPQHF. The DNA of the CDR3 is TGCAGTGGATCGAACACTGACCAGCCCCAGCATTTT.

A single count supports this clonotype. The V gene is TRBV2, the J gene TRBJ2-7; perhaps D is TRBD1 or TRBD2 (5 bases each). V shed 6 bases and J shed 3 bases, with 12 bases lying between them. Germline V gene lookup returns CDR1 SNHLY and CDR2 FYNNEI. The CDR3 extends over 13 amino acids. In DNA form, the CDR3 reads TGTGCCAGCAGGCCCGGGACCCTCTACGAGCAGTACTTC. Protein: CASRPGTLYEQYF.

The table lists this clonotype with a few counts. The V gene is TRBV24-1, the J gene TRBJ2-7; weak D call: TRBD1 (6 bases). The CDR3 length is 13 residues. Per germline, CDR1 KGHDR and CDR2 SFDVKD. V was pared by 9 bases and J by 3 bases, with 14 bases between. The CDR3 region has the DNA TGTGCCACCGGCCCAGGGGACGTCTACGAGCAGTACTTC. Translated: CATGPGDVYEQYF.

J is TRBJ2-3 and V is TRBV7-9, with TRBD2 as a possible D gene (7 bases). V was clipped by 5 bases and J by 6 bases, with 15 bases between them. CDR1 SEHNR and CDR2 FQNEAQ come from the germline V gene (reference sequence). The length of the CDR3 is 14 residues. The CDR3 bases are TGTGCCAGCAGCCCGGGCGGGGGCAGTGATACGCAGTATTTT. As protein: CASSPGGGSDTQYF.

The chain is built from TRBV10-3 and TRBJ2-5; D gene ambiguous. This CDR3 contains 12 residues. The germline CDR1 and CDR2 sequences are ENHRY and SYGVKD. Deletions cut 3 bases from V and 3 bases from J, with 5 bases between. CDR3 in amino acids: CAISEREETQYF. The CDR3 region has the DNA TGTGCCATCAGTGAACGGGAAGAGACCCAGTACTTC.

The J gene is TRBJ2-5, the V gene TRBV6-2 or TRBV6-3, with D perhaps matching TRBD2 (6 bases). V was shortened by 6 bases and J by 5 bases, with 16 bases between the two germline ends. Germline V CDR1 and CDR2: MNHEY, SVGEGT. This CDR3 has 14 amino acids. The CDR3 loop reads CASSLVAVLETQYF. CDR3 bases: TGTGCCAGCAGCTTAGTAGCGGTCCTGGAGACCCAGTACTTC.

This chain uses TRBV2 with TRBJ2-2; TRBD1 matches 7 bases. V shed 4 bases, J shed 4 bases, and the junction held 3 bases outside the gene matches. This CDR3 has 14 amino acids. Germline lookup yields CDR1 SNHLY and CDR2 FYNNEI. The CDR3 loop is CASSGQGSTGELFF. The CDR3 DNA reads TGTGCCAGCAGTGGACAGGGCAGCACCGGGGAGCTGTTTTTT.

This clonotype came up a few times. The chain employs TRBV28 and TRBJ1-4, with unresolved D. Trimming shortened V by 8 bases and J by 4 bases, and 14 bases separated the two germline ends. From germline, CDR1 is MDHEN and CDR2 SYDVKM. CDR3 length: 14 amino acids. The CDR3 here is CASSVGGFNEKLFF. DNA for the CDR3: TGTGCCAGCTCCGTGGGCGGATTTAATGAAAAACTGTTTTTT.

The rearrangement uses TRBV7-9 and TRBJ2-1; D is undetermined. The CDR3 contains 14 residues. CDR1 is SEHNR, CDR2 FQNEAQ, per germline (reference sequence). V was trimmed by 3 bases and J by 4 bases, leaving 10 bases between them. This chain's CDR3 is CASSFDAEYNEQFF. CDR3 DNA sequence: TGTGCCAGCAGCTTCGACGCAGAATACAATGAGCAGTTCTTC.

CDR3 residues: CSVVLLGELFF. CDR3 coding DNA: TGCAGCGTCGTTCTACTAGGGGAGCTGTTTTTT. The chain recombines TRBV29-1 with TRBJ2-2; the D is unclear. V was clipped by 6 bases and J by 8 bases, with 10 bases between them. The length of the CDR3 is 11 residues. Per the germline V gene, CDR1 is SQVTM and CDR2 is ANQGSEA.

V is TRBV7-9 and J is TRBJ1-2; TRBD1 might be the D (5 bases). The V gene's germline CDR1 is SEHNR and CDR2 FQNEAQ (reference sequence). This CDR3 region has 14 residues. Deletions cut 3 bases from V and 5 bases from J, with 13 bases between. The CDR3 sequence is CASSLDDRAYGYTF. CDR3 DNA: TGTGCCAGCAGCTTGGATGACAGAGCATATGGCTACACCTTC.

This clonotype was observed a few times. This sequence joins TRBV4-3 and TRBJ1-4; D not resolved. V was shortened by 6 bases and J by 0 bases, with 11 bases between the two germline ends. The germline CDR1 and CDR2 sequences are LGHNA and YSLEER. This CDR3 region has 15 residues. CDR3 nucleotide sequence: TGCGCCAGCAGTCCATTTGACGCAACTAATGAAAAACTGTTTTTT. It translates to CASSPFDATNEKLFF.

V is TRBV7-9 and J is TRBJ1-5; D might be TRBD1 (5 bases). V was trimmed by 3 bases and J by 3 bases, leaving 12 bases between them. Germline V gives CDR1 SEHNR, CDR2 FQNEAQ (reference sequence). CDR3 size: 15 residues. CDR3 amino acids: CASSLSQGSNQPQHF. The CDR3 DNA reads as TGTGCCAGCAGCTTGTCCCAGGGATCCAATCAGCCCCAGCATTTT. The full variable domain, rest sourced from reference TRBV7-9 and TRBJ1-5, is DTGVSQNPRHKITKRGQNVTFRCDPISEHNRLYWYRQTLGQGPEFLTYFQNEAQLEKSRLLSDRFSAERPKGSFSTLEIQRTEQGDSAMYLCASSLSQGSNQPQHFGDGTRLSIL.

This clonotype has just a few counts. CDR3 region: CATSRALPPSTDTQYF. CDR3 nucleotides: TGTGCCACCAGCAGAGCCCTTCCACCCTCCACAGATACGCAGTATTTT. V is TRBV15 and J is TRBJ2-3, with D hard to call. Germline V gene sequence: CDR1 LNHNV, CDR2 YYDKDF (reference sequence). V dropped 1 base and J dropped 2 bases, with 13 bases sitting between them. The CDR3 runs 16 residues.

This clonotype has a handful of counts. The chain employs TRBV28 and TRBJ2-7; D remains unclear. CDR1 and CDR2 (germline): MDHEN, SYDVKM. The CDR3 has 10 residues. V was cut by 6 bases and J by 5 bases, with 5 bases left in between. CDR3 in DNA: TGTGCCAGCAGCAGCAACGAGCAGTACTTC. It encodes CASSSNEQYF. The full variable domain, its missing parts supplied by reference TRBV28 and TRBJ2-7, is DVKVTQSSRYLVKRTGEKVFLECVQDMDHENMFWYRQDPGLGLRLIYFSYDVKMKEKGDIPEGYSVSREKKERFSLILESASTNQTSMYLCASSSNEQYFGPGTRLTVT.

This clonotype was counted a single time. An end of the junction differs from the germline gene, which may be a read error. J is TRBJ1-1 and V is TRBV12-3 or TRBV12-4; perhaps TRBD1 as D (5 bases). The CDR3 runs to 14 residues. The CDR3: CASRHRRLNTKAFF. The CDR3 nucleotides read TGTGCCAGCAGACACAGGCGACTGAACACTAAAGCTTTCTTT.